The clone carrying this TCR beta chain has just a few counts. As to time point: pre-treatment sample, taken before nivolumab and TIL therapy. The CDR3 is 15 amino acids. Germline trimming cut 6 bases from V and 4 bases from J; bases unmatched to any gene: 8. Germline-derived CDR1 and CDR2 are MNHNY and SVGAGI (reference sequence). The sample originates from a study of TIL therapy for anti-PD-1-resistant metastatic lung cancer. The wider study: Patients had a median age of about 50 years (range 38-75).

Sequencing used immunoSEQ v3. Here immunoSEQ multiplex PCR was the method, and the copy in TCRdb shows in-frame clones only, minus some. This table holds about 52,000 clones, around 80% found once. This sequence was found in a woman aged 30 to 85 with non-small cell lung cancer. This material consisted of blood, taken at baseline. This rearrangement joins TRBV6-6 to TRBJ1-5; 8 bases match TRBD1. This CDR3 is CASSHRGGRNQPQHF. The CDR3 bases are TGTGCCAGCAGCCACAGGGGGGGGCGAAATCAGCCCCAGCATTTT.